The TCR beta chain described here comes from a study of sequential checkpoint blockade in melanoma. Overall study context: First-line arms were nivolumab then ipilimumab, or the reverse, randomized 1:1. Both treatment sequences were followed by maintenance nivolumab.

CDR1 is SGHKS, CDR2 YYEKEE, per germline (reference sequence). Trimming removed 4 bases from V and 1 base from J, with 17 bases in between. This CDR3 is built from 16 residues. Described treatment: randomized to nivolumab then ipilimumab (arm A) or the reverse (arm B). No patient had prior DNA-damaging chemotherapy. From thawed PBMCs, live CD3+CD8+ cells negative for CD19 and CD56 were sorted. Produced via immunoSEQ multiplex PCR; TCRdb's table is partial and in-frame only. This table holds under 20,000 clones, under 75% found once. This chain joins TRBV5-5 and TRBJ1-1; a possible D gene is TRBD1 (6 bases). Material: CD8+ T cells sorted from blood (inferred from file names), obtained from a patient given nivolumab and ipilimumab in sequence. This receptor was identified in a human donor with melanoma. CDR3 in amino acids: CASSAESQGTNTEAFF. The DNA for the CDR3 is TGTGCCAGCAGCGCCGAATCACAGGGAACGAACACTGAAGCTTTCTTT.